This record looks at one TCR beta chain sequence and its context. Measured with immunoSEQ multiplex PCR; TCRdb has only the in-frame clones, and not every one. This sample has about 98,000 clones, with about nine tenths found just once. These data come from a study of OX40 agonist ivuxolimab in advanced cancers. Study in general: Of the patients, three showed partial responses, one with hepatocellular carcinoma and two with cutaneous melanoma.

Germline V gene lookup returns CDR1 SNHLY and CDR2 FYNNEI. The V gene end was trimmed by 4 bases and the J gene end by 8 bases; junction bases not matched to a gene: 9. The CDR3 runs 16 residues. Baseline was the first blood sampling point, followed by cycle 4 day 1 and cycle 7 day 1. The TCR was taken from an adult with an advanced solid tumor such as melanoma, head and neck, liver or kidney cancer. The chain employs TRBV2 and TRBJ2-1; 12 nucleotides match TRBD2. The sequenced sample was CD4+ or CD8+ T cells sorted from blood, obtained in a trial of the OX40 agonist ivuxolimab. The DNA for the CDR3 is TGTGCCAGCAGTGGACAACTAGCGGGAGGAGGAGATGAGCAGTTCTTC. This gives the protein CASSGQLAGGGDEQFF.